This T cell receptor beta chain was sequenced during a study of cytomegalovirus exposure and HLA in healthy donors. Study overall: Earlier, almost 120 million unique TCR beta sequences were recovered from roughly 170 million T cells by an analysis. Genotyping of more than 300 donors showed that around 81% belonged to the Caucasian-associated ancestry cluster. Study results and caveats: With high specificity and sensitivity, the classifier reportedly diagnosed cytomegalovirus status.

The ends were cut back, 6 bases at V and 2 bases at J, with 14 bases in the middle. The CDR3 runs 14 residues. Germline V gene lookup returns CDR1 MNHEY and CDR2 SVGAGI. A note on this clone: As yet, its antigen is unknown.

It was with 60 Vbeta and 13 Jbeta primers that the PCR ran. TCRdb's table, derived via immunoSEQ multiplex PCR, lists solely in-frame clones and lacks some. The table shows about 93,000 clones, with approximately 60% occurring only once. The sequenced material came from PBMCs. The chain has TRBV6-5 and TRBJ2-7; a possible D gene is TRBD1 (6 bases). The clonotype comes from a boy between 10 and 17 years old in good health and CMV-seropositive. CDR3 nucleotide sequence: TGTGCCAGCAGACAAATTGGACAGACCTACGAGCAGTACTTC. Protein sequence: CASRQIGQTYEQYF.